Described below is a single T cell receptor beta chain sequence and its context. In this sample, this clone turned up a few times. It lacks a known antigen. Per-nucleotide qualities are absent, and no much larger clonotype sits a single base away. TCRbeta CDR3 regions were amplified from genomic DNA using the immunoSEQ Assay, a bias-controlled multiplex PCR. In the source study's methods: Within the assay, amplification of reference gene primers was used to estimate how many nucleated cells each sample contained. To quantify the absolute abundance of each unique TCRbeta CDR3 rearrangement, sequence reads were collapsed and filtered. Productive Simpson clonality was computed per sample as the square root of Simpson's diversity index over productive rearrangements. TCRdb took this table from immuneACCESS and kept in-frame rearrangements with V and J called. Such tables lack part of the clones; where checked against another copy, unresolved V genes explain under half of the gap, and the rest is unexplained. That table furnishes V, J and clone size, whereas the DNA furnished D and trimming. In this sample the table shows 140,000 to 150,000 clones, roughly three quarters of which occur a single time. Jointly, the top ten make up more than 1.5% of the sample.

Collaborating institutions collected whole blood in K2EDTA tubes following their own protocols. For TCRbeta analysis, collaborator samples were shipped as frozen whole blood, as isolated PBMCs, or as DNA extracted from either sample type. This specimen comes from a study of blood T cell repertoires in COVID-19 (dated by TCRdb to the early 2020s). About the investigation overall: Samples covering the acute and convalescent phases of COVID-19 were provided by collaborators in the United States, Italy and Spain. The material from the prospective study consisted of cDNA or gDNA derived from T cells, B-cell-depleted T cells, or PBMCs. Where available, HLA class I and class II types were taken from metadata supplied by the sample provider and were not determined by assay-based typing. The repertoires were made available in a free public database intended to serve as a resource for research on the immune response to SARS-CoV-2. Samples were obtained from the ongoing ImmuneRACE study (first 160 participants) and from roughly 1,300 subjects provided by 6 global collaborators. Subjects who had been exposed to COVID-19, were actively infected with it, or had recovered from it provided the deeply sampled blood TCRbeta repertoires that made up the dataset. The sample metadata nearly always contained a de-identified subject ID, COVID-19 status, age in years and sex.

The study at large found these results: The amount of clinical and demographic metadata varied by source and participant and was provided uncurated.

Counted from cysteine to phenylalanine, this CDR3 has 15 amino acids. Just CDR3 DNA is preserved here, 45 bases in frame from base 1. The trim is 5 bases for V and 10 bases for J, with a gap of 20 bases between the germline ends. As encoded in the germline V gene, CDR1 is MDHEN while CDR2 is SYDVKM. This receptor chain uses TRBV28 and TRBJ1-4, with the D gene uncertain. Sequencing was performed on peripheral blood. The receptor comes from a woman aged 55-70 years with acute or convalescent COVID-19. The DNA is TGTGCCAGCAGTACACACGCCCGAACACGAGGAAAACTGTTTTTT. It is translated as CASSTHARTRGKLFF.